This T cell receptor (beta chain) was captured in a study of human T cells and chemical hapten exposure. About the study: The upper back received 0.01% DPC by patch testing, with results read at 6 days.

The CDR3 runs to 14 residues. J gave up 6 bases and V 6 bases, and 7 bases lay outside the gene matches. CDR1 and CDR2 from the germline V gene are SEHNR and FQNEAQ (reference sequence). TCRdb passed the RACE reads through MiXCR, listing each CDR3 protein once. The sample consists of more than 80,000 distinct CDR3 sequences, roughly 12% of them appearing once. Time point given: pre-sensitization, week 0. Treatment of the sample: therapeutic diphenylcyclopropenone sensitization with weekly scalp DPC. This clonotype was observed many times. The receptor's source is a woman between 50 and 59 years old with alopecia areata. Some clones in this sample may be carry-over from other donors' samples. Sequenced material: whole blood, taken in connection with sensitization to the hapten diphenylcyclopropenone (DPC). This chain uses TRBV7-9 with TRBJ2-7; 11 positions agree with TRBD1. The CDR3 protein is CASRRTGGEGEQYF. CDR3 bases: TGTGCCAGCAGACGGACAGGGGGCGAGGGCGAGCAGTACTTC.